The rows below give T cell receptor beta chains drawn from one sample of a study of immune reconstitution after stem cell transplant in scleroderma. Each CDR3 protein gets one entry after TCRdb re-called the RT-PCR reads with MiXCR. The table lists 1,500 to 2,000 distinct CDR3 sequences, about 3.3% of them singletons, with roughly 15% in the top ten. Specimen collection occurred before or after autologous hematopoietic stem cell transplantation (not recorded which). Source of these receptors: a male donor with systemic sclerosis. Each CDR3 is given with its conserved first and last residue. Fields, in order: CDR3 length, clone size, V gene, J gene, D gene, CDR3 DNA, CDR3 protein. A D gene is named only where the DNA matches it firmly. Sizes are listed as once, few or many counts, or a class when the clone is expanded.

cdr3_length: 13; clone_size: medium-sized; v_call: TRBV5-1; j_call: TRBJ2-1; d_call: NA; cdr3_nt: TGCGCCAGCAGCACTGACAGGGAGGGCGAGCAGTTCTTC; cdr3_aa: CASSTDREGEQFF
cdr3_length: 15; clone_size: medium-sized; v_call: TRBV7-2; j_call: TRBJ1-5; d_call: TRBD1; cdr3_nt: TGTGCCAGCAGCTCGGGACAGGGTAGCAATCAGCCCCAGCATTTT; cdr3_aa: CASSSGQGSNQPQHF
cdr3_length: 15; clone_size: medium-sized; v_call: TRBV6-2/TRBV6-3; j_call: TRBJ1-5; d_call: TRBD1; cdr3_nt: TGTGCCAGCAGCCGGAGACAGGGAGGGAATCAGCCCCAGCATTTT; cdr3_aa: CASSRRQGGNQPQHF
cdr3_length: 13; clone_size: medium-sized; v_call: TRBV5-1; j_call: TRBJ2-7; d_call: NA; cdr3_nt: TGCGCCAGCAGTAAGGCAAGCTCCTACGAGCAGTACTTC; cdr3_aa: CASSKASSYEQYF
cdr3_length: 15; clone_size: medium-sized; v_call: TRBV6-6; j_call: TRBJ2-1; d_call: TRBD1; cdr3_nt: TGTGCCAGCAGTTTAATTACAGGGGGGTACAATGAGCAGTTCTTC; cdr3_aa: CASSLITGGYNEQFF
cdr3_length: 16; clone_size: medium-sized; v_call: TRBV6-6; j_call: TRBJ2-7; d_call: NA; cdr3_nt: TGTGCCAGCAGTTACTCGAAAAGGGGAACAACCTACGAGCAGTACTTC; cdr3_aa: CASSYSKRGTTYEQYF
cdr3_length: 15; clone_size: medium-sized; v_call: TRBV20-1; j_call: TRBJ1-5; d_call: NA; cdr3_nt: TGCAGTGTCCACCGGGGCCCACAAGGCGATCAGCCCCAGCATTTT; cdr3_aa: CSVHRGPQGDQPQHF
cdr3_length: 14; clone_size: many; v_call: TRBV11-2; j_call: TRBJ1-2; d_call: NA; cdr3_nt: TGTGCCAGCAGCTCGGCCGGCCGGATGTATGGCTACACCTTC; cdr3_aa: CASSSAGRMYGYTF
cdr3_length: 15; clone_size: few; v_call: TRBV5-4; j_call: TRBJ2-2; d_call: TRBD1; cdr3_nt: TGTGCCAGCAGTAGGGGACAGGTGATCACCGGGGAGCTGTTTTTT; cdr3_aa: CASSRGQVITGELFF
cdr3_length: 13; clone_size: large; v_call: TRBV9; j_call: TRBJ2-3; d_call: NA; cdr3_nt: TGTGCCAGCAGCGCGGATGACACAGATACGCAGTATTTT; cdr3_aa: CASSADDTDTQYF
cdr3_length: 10; clone_size: medium-sized; v_call: TRBV20-1; j_call: TRBJ2-2; d_call: NA; cdr3_nt: TGCAGTGCAAGTACCGGGGAGCTGTTTTTT; cdr3_aa: CSASTGELFF